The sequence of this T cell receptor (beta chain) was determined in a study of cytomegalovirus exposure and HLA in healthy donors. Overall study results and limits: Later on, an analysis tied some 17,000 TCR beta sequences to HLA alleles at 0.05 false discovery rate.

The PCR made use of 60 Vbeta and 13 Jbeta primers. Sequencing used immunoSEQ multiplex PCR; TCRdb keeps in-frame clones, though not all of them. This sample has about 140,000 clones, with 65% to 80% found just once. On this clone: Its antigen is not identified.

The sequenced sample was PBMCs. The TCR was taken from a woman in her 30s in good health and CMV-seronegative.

This chain's CDR3 is CASSLSSGVGNEQFF. The CDR3 DNA sequence: TGTGCCAGCAGCTTATCTAGCGGGGTTGGCAATGAGCAGTTCTTC. J is TRBJ2-1 and V is TRBV7-2; TRBD2 aligns across 9 bases. The CDR3 contains 15 residues. CDR1 is SGHTA, CDR2 FQGNSA, per germline. Unmatched junction bases numbered 5, after V lost 2 bases and J lost 6 bases.